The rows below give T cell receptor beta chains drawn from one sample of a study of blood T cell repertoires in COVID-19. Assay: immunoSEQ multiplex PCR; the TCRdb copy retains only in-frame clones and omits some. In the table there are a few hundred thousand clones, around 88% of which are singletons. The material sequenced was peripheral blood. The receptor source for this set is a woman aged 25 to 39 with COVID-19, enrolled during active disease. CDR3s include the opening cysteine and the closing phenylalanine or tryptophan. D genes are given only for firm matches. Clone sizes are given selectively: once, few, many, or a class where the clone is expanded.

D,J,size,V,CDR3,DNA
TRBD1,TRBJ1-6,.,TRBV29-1,CSAPRREGGVGDSPLHF,TGCAGCGCCCCACGGAGGGAAGGGGGCGTCGGGGATTCACCCCTCCACTTT
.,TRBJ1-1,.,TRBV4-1,CASSQLGLQNTEAFF,TGCGCCAGCAGCCAATTGGGACTCCAGAACACTGAAGCTTTCTTT
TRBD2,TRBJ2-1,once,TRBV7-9,CATRLAGGPNEQFF,TGTGCCACCCGACTAGCGGGGGGGCCAAATGAGCAGTTCTTC
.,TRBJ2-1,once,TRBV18,CASCRSSGYNEQFF,TGTGCCAGCTGCCGAAGTTCGGGGTACAATGAGCAGTTCTTC
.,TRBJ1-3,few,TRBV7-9,CASRVSSGIGNTIYF,TGTGCCAGCAGGGTCTCTTCAGGGATTGGAAACACCATATATTTT
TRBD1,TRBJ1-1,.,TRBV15,CATSSPGQGAFTEAFF,TGTGCCACCAGCTCCCCTGGACAGGGGGCTTTCACTGAAGCTTTCTTT
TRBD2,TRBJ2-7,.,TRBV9,CASNDGTSLGQYF,TGTGCCAGCAACGACGGGACTAGCCTTGGGCAGTACTTC
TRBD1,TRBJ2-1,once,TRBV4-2,CASSQDLGGTGTMNNEQFF,TGTGCCAGCAGCCAAGATTTAGGGGGGACAGGGACTATGAACAATGAGCAGTTCTTC
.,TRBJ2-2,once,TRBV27,CASSQTGELFF,TGTGCCAGCAGTCAGACCGGGGAGCTGTTTTTT
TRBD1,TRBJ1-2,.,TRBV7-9,CASSLADRGTNYGYTF,TGTGCCAGCAGCTTAGCCGACAGGGGAACTAACTATGGCTACACCTTC
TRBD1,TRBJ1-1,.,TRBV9,CASSVADQGAGSRNTEAFF,TGTGCCAGCAGCGTAGCTGATCAGGGGGCTGGTTCTAGGAACACTGAAGCTTTCTTT
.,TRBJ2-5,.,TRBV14,CASSQDGLIEETQYF,TGTGCCAGCAGCCAAGACGGACTGATTGAAGAGACCCAGTACTTC
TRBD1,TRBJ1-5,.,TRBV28,CASSLVSGTGMGQPQHF,TGTGCCAGCAGTTTAGTTTCCGGGACAGGGATGGGTCAGCCCCAGCATTTT
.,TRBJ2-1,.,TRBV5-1,CASSLGLPGSYNEQFF,TGCGCCAGCAGCTTGGGTTTGCCCGGGTCCTACAATGAGCAGTTCTTC
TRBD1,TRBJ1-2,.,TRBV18,CASSLGTGGLNYGYTF,TGTGCCAGCTCACTTGGGACAGGGGGATTAAACTATGGCTACACCTTC
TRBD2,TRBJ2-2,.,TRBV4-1,CASSPTSGGPTGELFF,TGCGCCAGCAGCCCGACTAGCGGGGGACCCACCGGGGAGCTGTTTTTT
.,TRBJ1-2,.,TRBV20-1,CSASPRSYGYTF,TGCAGTGCTAGTCCCCGGTCTTATGGCTACACCTTC
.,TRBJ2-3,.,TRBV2,CATNARGLVTDTQYF,TGTGCCACAAATGCCCGGGGGTTGGTCACAGATACGCAGTATTTT
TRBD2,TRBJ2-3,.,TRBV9,CASSELAGGPDTQYF,TGTGCCAGCAGCGAGTTAGCGGGGGGGCCAGATACGCAGTATTTT
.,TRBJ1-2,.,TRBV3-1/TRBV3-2,CASSQFPGPNYGYTF,TGTGCCAGCAGCCAATTTCCAGGGCCTAACTATGGCTACACCTTC
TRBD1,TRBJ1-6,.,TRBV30,CAWSAGTDNSPLHF,TGTGCCTGGAGTGCCGGGACAGATAATTCACCCCTCCACTTT
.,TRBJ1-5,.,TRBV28,CASSEFAGPQHF,TGTGCCAGCAGTGAGTTTGCGGGGCCCCAGCATTTT
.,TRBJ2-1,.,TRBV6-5,CASSPLGNEQFF,TGTGCCAGCAGTCCACTCGGGAATGAGCAGTTCTTC
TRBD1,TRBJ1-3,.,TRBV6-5,CASSPDRGNTIYF,TGTGCCAGCAGTCCCGACAGGGGGAACACCATATATTTT
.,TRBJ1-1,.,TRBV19,CASSIAENTEAFF,TGTGCCAGTAGTATCGCGGAGAACACTGAAGCTTTCTTT
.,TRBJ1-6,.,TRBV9,CASSTTVSDNSPLHF,TGTGCCAGCAGCACCACAGTGTCGGATAATTCACCCCTCCACTTT
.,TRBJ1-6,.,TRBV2,CASSEEIGDNSPLHF,TGTGCCAGCAGTGAAGAGATAGGGGATAATTCACCCCTCCACTTT
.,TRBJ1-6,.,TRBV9,CASNQWGGNSPLHF,TGTGCCAGCAACCAGTGGGGGGGGAATTCACCCCTCCACTTT
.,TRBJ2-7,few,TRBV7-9,CASSLDLIPGQYF,TGTGCCAGCAGCTTAGACTTAATCCCGGGGCAGTACTTC
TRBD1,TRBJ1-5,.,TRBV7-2,CASSFNPGTVSQPQHF,TGTGCCAGCAGCTTTAATCCCGGGACAGTCAGTCAGCCCCAGCATTTT
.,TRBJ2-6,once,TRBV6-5,CASSRQISGANVLTF,TGTGCCAGCAGTAGACAGATCTCTGGGGCCAACGTCCTGACTTTC
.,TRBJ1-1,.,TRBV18,CASSSPQTGNTEAFF,TGTGCCAGCTCATCCCCCCAGACAGGGAACACTGAAGCTTTCTTT
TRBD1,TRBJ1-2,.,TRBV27,CASSHMTGGNDYGYTF,TGTGCCAGCAGCCACATGACAGGGGGCAATGACTATGGCTACACCTTC
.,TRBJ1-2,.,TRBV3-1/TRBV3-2,CASSSEGYQHYYGYTF,TGTGCCAGCAGCTCCGAGGGTTATCAGCACTACTATGGCTACACCTTC
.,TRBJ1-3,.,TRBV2,CASSNLRGSGNTIYF,TGTGCCAGCTCCAATCTCAGGGGCTCTGGAAACACCATATATTTT
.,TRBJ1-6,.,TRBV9,CASSVRGTINSPLHF,TGTGCCAGCAGCGTAAGAGGTACGATCAATTCACCCCTCCACTTT
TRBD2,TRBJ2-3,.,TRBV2,CASSEVLAGPDTQYF,TGTGCCAGCAGTGAAGTTCTAGCGGGGCCAGATACGCAGTATTTT
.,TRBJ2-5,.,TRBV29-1,CSVNSYQETQYF,TGCAGCGTTAACAGTTACCAAGAGACCCAGTACTTC
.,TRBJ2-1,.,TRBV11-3,CASSLRMAAPYNEQFF,TGTGCCAGCAGCTTAAGGATGGCGGCTCCCTACAATGAGCAGTTCTTC
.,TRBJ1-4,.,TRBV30,CAWRENRATNEKLFF,TGTGCCTGGAGAGAAAACAGGGCAACTAATGAAAAACTGTTTTTT
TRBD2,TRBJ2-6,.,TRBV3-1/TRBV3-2,CASSPDPIAGAPRANVLTF,TGTGCCAGCAGCCCCGATCCAATAGCGGGGGCGCCACGGGCCAACGTCCTGACTTTC
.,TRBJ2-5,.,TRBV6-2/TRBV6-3,CASSYRRGQETQYF,TGTGCCAGCAGTTACAGACGGGGACAAGAGACCCAGTACTTC
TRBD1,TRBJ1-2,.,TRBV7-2,CASSSPTGALNYGYTF,TGTGCCAGCAGCTCTCCGACAGGGGCCCTTAACTATGGCTACACCTTC
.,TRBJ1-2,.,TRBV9,CASSPGTRNYGYTF,TGTGCCAGCAGCCCCGGGACACGAAACTATGGCTACACCTTC
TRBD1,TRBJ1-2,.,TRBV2,CASRTGGPNYGYTF,TGTGCCAGCAGGACAGGGGGACCCAACTATGGCTACACCTTC
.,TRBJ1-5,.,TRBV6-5,CASREGGPSNQPQHF,TGTGCCAGCAGAGAGGGGGGGCCAAGCAATCAGCCCCAGCATTTT
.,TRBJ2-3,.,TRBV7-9,CASSFPAGTSTDTQYF,TGTGCCAGCAGCTTTCCCGCGGGAACGAGCACAGATACGCAGTATTTT
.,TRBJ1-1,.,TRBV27,CASSPQGGAEAFF,TGTGCCAGCAGTCCGCAGGGTGGCGCTGAAGCTTTCTTT
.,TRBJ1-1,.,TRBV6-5,CASTLQGNTEAFF,TGTGCCAGCACTCTTCAGGGGAACACTGAAGCTTTCTTT
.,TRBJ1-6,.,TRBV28,CASSSRQGRSPLHF,TGTGCCAGCAGTTCGAGGCAGGGGCGCTCACCCCTCCACTTT
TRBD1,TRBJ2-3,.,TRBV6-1,CASSEEAGGGSDTQYF,TGTGCCAGCAGTGAAGAGGCAGGGGGTGGGTCAGATACGCAGTATTTT
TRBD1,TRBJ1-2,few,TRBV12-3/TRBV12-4,CASSSGTGDGYTF,TGTGCCAGCAGTTCAGGGACAGGGGATGGCTACACCTTC
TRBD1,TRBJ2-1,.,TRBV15,CATSTTPGQGTEQFF,TGTGCCACCAGCACCACTCCGGGACAGGGAACTGAGCAGTTCTTC
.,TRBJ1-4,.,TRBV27,CASSLAGGLNEKLFF,TGTGCCAGCAGTCTCGCTGGGGGACTAAATGAAAAACTGTTTTTT
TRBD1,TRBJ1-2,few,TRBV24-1,CATSDSGTGEYYGYTF,TGTGCCACCAGTGATAGTGGGACAGGGGAATACTATGGCTACACCTTC